Sequencing of this TCR beta chain was carried out in a study of blood T cell repertoires in COVID-19. Whole-study context: Spain, Italy and the United States supplied samples that represented acute and convalescent COVID-19. From T cells, B-cell-depleted T cells, or PBMCs came the material, which was cDNA or gDNA.

What the recovered Cohort 3 donors had was two negative PCRs, clearance, or symptom resolution. Authors' data handling: Amplification from reference gene primers served as the basis for estimated nucleated cell counts. Assay used: immunoSEQ multiplex PCR; TCRdb lists only in-frame clones, some missing. The D gene and trimming were derived from the DNA, and the V and J assignments and clone size from that table. Of about 200,000 clones in the sample, approximately 90% were seen once. The CDR3 is 19 residues long. Germline lookup yields CDR1 SGHTA and CDR2 FQGNSA. Trimming removed 4 bases from V and 1 base from J; junction bases left unmatched: 17.

The clonotype was recovered from a young man who had recovered from COVID-19. Sequencing used PBMCs or T cells enriched from blood (not recorded which). This rearrangement joins TRBV7-2 to TRBJ2-7; 9 nucleotides agree with TRBD1. CDR3 in amino acids: CASSSNHGTGFSGSYEQYF. CDR3 coding DNA: TGTGCCAGCAGCTCAAACCACGGGACAGGGTTTTCGGGGTCCTACGAGCAGTACTTC.